These 21 T cell receptor beta chains were all obtained from the same sample, sequenced in a study of post-analysis software for immune sequencing data. TCR beta cDNA libraries included unique molecular identifiers. MiXCR, run by TCRdb on the PCR reads, gives a single entry per CDR3 protein. There are 150,000 or so distinct CDR3 sequences in the sample; 35% to 40% occur only once, and approximately 30% lies in the top ten. The specimen was blood, collected after autologous hematopoietic stem cell transplantation. These TCRs come from a girl between 5 and 17 years old with multiple sclerosis.

This clonotype has just a few counts. J is TRBJ2-7 and V is TRBV10-3; tentatively, D is TRBD2 (7 bases). Germline V gives CDR1 ENHRY, CDR2 SYGVKD. Trimming took off 8 bases at V and 0 bases at J, with 17 bases between the two ends. The CDR3 is made up of 15 amino acids. The CDR3 spells CAIRGAGEGSYEQYF. The CDR3 DNA follows: TGTGCCATCCGGGGGGCAGGGGAGGGCTCCTACGAGCAGTACTTC.

This clonotype was recorded many times. CDR3 bases: TGTGCCAGCATCGGGGGTCTTGGTGAAGCTTTCTTT. Protein: CASIGGLGEAFF. The chain combines TRBV28 with TRBJ1-1, with D possibly TRBD1 on 5 matching bases. Germline values: CDR1 MDHEN, CDR2 SYDVKM. The V gene lost 7 bases and the J gene lost 7 bases, with 13 bases spanning the gap. The CDR3 is 12 residues long.

This clonotype was seen once. One end of the junction is discordant with germline, which a read error may explain. This chain links TRBV7-9 with TRBJ2-7; D possibly corresponds to TRBD1 (6 bases). Germline loops: CDR1 SEHNR, CDR2 FQNEAQ (reference sequence). The CDR3 covers 18 residues. This chain's CDR3 is CASSYSANSYRVPYEQYF. For the CDR3, the DNA is TGTGCCAGCAGCTATTCCGCGAATTCATACAGGGTCCCCTACGAACAGTACTTC.

The V call is TRBV7-2, the J call TRBJ2-7; the D gene is possibly TRBD1 (6 bases). The CDR3 is 13 residues long. V shed 3 bases and J shed 6 bases, with 12 bases lying between them. Germline CDR1 and CDR2: SGHTA and FQGNSA. The DNA for the CDR3 is TGTGCCAGCAGCTTTACAGGGTACCGCGAGCAGTACTTC. The encoded protein is CASSFTGYREQYF.

The rearrangement joins TRBV4-1 to TRBJ1-1; 7 positions agree with TRBD1. Germline V lookup: CDR1 MGHRA, CDR2 YSYEKL. J was trimmed by 0 bases and V by 2 bases; bases with no gene match: 9. This CDR3 is built from 17 residues. The CDR3: CASSQPKTGAVNTEAFF. DNA of the CDR3: TGCGCCAGCAGCCAACCGAAAACAGGGGCCGTGAACACTGAAGCTTTCTTT.

V gene TRBV5-5 combines with J gene TRBJ2-5, with 9 bases lining up with TRBD2. The V gene's germline CDR1 is SGHKS and CDR2 YYEKEE (reference sequence). The CDR3 runs 14 residues. The V and J ends lost 5 bases and 2 bases, in that order; junction bases with no gene match: 4. CDR3 DNA: TGTGCCAGCAGGGGGACTAGCAATCAAGAGACCCAGTACTTC. Amino acid sequence: CASRGTSNQETQYF.

Worth noting for this clonotype: Germline and junction disagree at one end, which may indicate a read error. The chain joins TRBV9 to TRBJ2-7; TRBD1 matches at 9 bases. The germline gives CDR1 SGDLS, CDR2 YYNGEE. The CDR3 extends over 16 amino acids. Here the CDR3 reads CASSVAPGQGTYEQYF. The CDR3 nucleotides are TGTGCCAGCAGCGTAGCTCCAGGACAGGGGACCTACGAGCAGTACTTT.

The chain recombines TRBV10-1 with TRBJ2-3, with 8 bases identical to TRBD2. The CDR3 covers 14 residues. Germline V CDR1 and CDR2: WNHNN, SYGVQD (reference sequence). V trimming: 8 bases; J trimming: 1 base; junction bases outside the gene matches: 5. Here the CDR3 reads CASPGGVGTDTQYF. The CDR3 bases are TGCGCCAGCCCGGGGGGGGTTGGCACAGATACGCAGTATTTT.

This clonotype was counted between two and nine times. V and J are TRBV18 and TRBJ2-4, with 11 bases that match TRBD2. With 0 bases clipped from V and 6 bases from J, the junction kept 1 base outside the gene matches. In germline, CDR1 is KGHSH, CDR2 LQKENI. The CDR3 is 15 residues long. The CDR3 coding sequence is TGTGCCAGCTCACCACCGGGACTAGCGGTAAACATTCAGTACTTC. The encoded protein is CASSPPGLAVNIQYF.

The J gene is TRBJ1-4, the V gene TRBV28, with unresolved D. Germline-derived CDR1 and CDR2 are MDHEN and SYDVKM. Trimming removed 7 bases at V and 5 bases at J, with 17 bases between. This CDR3 spans 15 amino acids. CDR3 amino acids: CASTGRAGGNEKLFF. The CDR3 nucleotides are TGTGCCAGCACCGGGAGGGCCGGAGGAAATGAAAAACTGTTTTTT.

The chain is built from TRBV20-1 and TRBJ2-1; 13 bases map to TRBD2. With V trimmed by 2 bases and J by 0 bases, 16 bases remained unmatched. Germline values: CDR1 DFQATT, CDR2 SNEGSKA (reference sequence). The CDR3 has 21 residues. The CDR3 here is CSARPPHRTSGRPSSYNEQFF. The CDR3 nucleotides are TGCAGTGCTAGACCGCCCCACCGGACTAGCGGGAGACCGAGCTCCTACAATGAGCAGTTCTTC.

The chain carries TRBV7-9 and TRBJ2-1; D is unclear. Between the trimmed V and J ends, which lost 2 bases and 5 bases, there was a span of 7 bases. The CDR3 length is 13 residues. Germline V gives CDR1 SEHNR, CDR2 FQNEAQ (reference sequence). This chain's CDR3 is CASSLSGDNEQFF. The CDR3, as DNA: TGTGCCAGCAGCTTATCTGGGGACAATGAGCAGTTCTTC.

J is TRBJ2-3 and V is TRBV6-6, with D perhaps TRBD2 (7 bases). From germline, CDR1 is MNHNY and CDR2 SVGAGI (reference sequence). Trimming took off 7 bases at V and 4 bases at J, with 21 bases between the two ends. This CDR3 has 16 amino acids. CDR3 sequence: CASIAVRGGLPDTQYF. The CDR3 coding sequence is TGTGCCAGCATCGCGGTTCGCGGGGGCTTGCCAGATACGCAGTATTTT.

A few counts support this clonotype. V is TRBV20-1 and J is TRBJ2-3; D gene ambiguous. The germline gives CDR1 DFQATT, CDR2 SNEGSKA (reference sequence). This CDR3 is 16 amino acids long. The germline V and J ends were trimmed by 0 bases and 2 bases, with 15 bases remaining between them. CDR3 sequence: CSARDPIRLFTDTQYF. The CDR3 bases are TGCAGTGCTAGAGATCCCATTCGGCTATTCACAGATACGCAGTATTTT.

Turning to this clonotype: A read error may account for a junction end that differs from germline. The DNA of the CDR3 is TGTGCCAGCAGCGTAGACGGGGTCAATGAGCGGTTCTTC. Its protein is CASSVDGVNERFF. The chain employs TRBV9 and TRBJ2-1; D perhaps matches TRBD2 (5 bases). The germline gives CDR1 SGDLS, CDR2 YYNGEE. The CDR3 runs 13 residues.

This clonotype was recorded many times. The rearrangement joins TRBV20-1 to TRBJ2-1, with D possibly TRBD2 on 6 matching bases. The length of the CDR3 is 15 residues. V lost 8 bases to trimming and J lost 7 bases, with 24 bases between them. Germline CDR1 reads DFQATT; CDR2 reads SNEGSKA (reference sequence). The CDR3 coding sequence is TGCAGTACCAATTCCCCCGCTAGCGTTGGTAATGAGCAGTTCTTC. Protein sequence: CSTNSPASVGNEQFF.

This clonotype was seen at least ten times. The chain has TRBV20-1 and TRBJ2-1, with D possibly being TRBD2 (6 bases). V was pared by 5 bases and J by 6 bases, with 26 bases between. The germline gives CDR1 DFQATT, CDR2 SNEGSKA (reference sequence). CDR3 length: 17 amino acids. The CDR3 nucleotides read TGCAGTGCTGAGGGGATCCCTCGCGGGACTCCTATCAATGAGCAGTTCTTC. Translating gives CSAEGIPRGTPINEQFF.

For the CDR3, the DNA is TGTGCCAGCTCGGGGTCCGGGACAGGGAGCACTGAAGCTTTCTTT. This codes for CASSGSGTGSTEAFF. The V and J genes are TRBV6-5 and TRBJ1-1; 9 bases map to TRBD1. CDR3 length equals 15 residues. Per germline, CDR1 MNHEY and CDR2 SVGAGI. With 8 bases clipped from V and 4 bases from J, the junction kept 11 bases outside the gene matches.

Remarks on this clonotype: The junction differs from germline at one of its ends, possibly a read error. The chain uses TRBV2 and TRBJ2-5; 11 nucleotides align to TRBD2. This CDR3 contains 16 residues. Germline CDR1 is SNHLY and CDR2 is FYNNEI. The CDR3 sequence is CATSQSSGGVTETQYF. For the CDR3, the DNA is TGTGCCACCAGTCAAAGTAGCGGGGGGGTTACGGAGACCCAGTACTTC.

This clonotype showed up just a few times. The chain links TRBV2 to TRBJ2-1; 9 positions agree with TRBD2. The CDR3 consists of 13 residues. With V trimmed by 11 bases and J by 5 bases, 7 bases remained unmatched. Germline V gene sequence: CDR1 SNHLY, CDR2 FYNNEI. CDR3 sequence: CAAGGLADNEQFF. The CDR3 coding sequence is TGTGCCGCGGGGGGACTAGCAGACAATGAGCAGTTCTTC.

The sample holds a few counts of this clonotype. This sequence joins TRBV5-5 and TRBJ2-3, with D perhaps TRBD2 (6 bases). The V gene lost 3 bases and the J gene lost 5 bases, with 16 bases spanning the gap. In germline, CDR1 is SGHKS, CDR2 YYEKEE (reference sequence). This CDR3 comprises 15 residues. CDR3 nucleotide sequence: TGTGCCAGCAGCTCTAGGGTAGCGGAGGGAGATACGCAGTATTTT. It yields the protein CASSSRVAEGDTQYF.